This is a list of T cell receptor beta chains from one sample in a study of blood T cell repertoires in COVID-19. Measured with immunoSEQ multiplex PCR; TCRdb has only the in-frame clones, and not every one. The sample yields about 67,000 clones, about nine tenths seen once. Sample: peripheral blood. The receptors originated from a man aged 45-65 years with active COVID-19. Both conserved end residues are part of each CDR3. The order of the fields is CDR3 length, D gene, V gene, J gene, clone size, CDR3 protein, CDR3 DNA. D genes are given only for firm matches. Where a row states a size, it is once, few, many or the class of an expanded clone; other rows omit it.

15	.	TRBV7-3	TRBJ2-3	once	CASSPGGSSGETQYF	TGTGCCAGCAGCCCCGGGGGCTCCAGCGGGGAGACGCAGTATTTT
12	.	TRBV20-1	TRBJ1-2	.	CSASFQSYGYTF	TGCAGTGCTAGTTTCCAGTCCTATGGCTACACCTTC
15	TRBD1	TRBV27	TRBJ2-7	.	CASSFKDRRTYEQYF	TGTGCCAGCAGTTTCAAGGACAGGAGAACCTACGAGCAGTACTTC
16	TRBD1	TRBV5-5	TRBJ1-3	.	CASSLVGGPTGNTIYF	TGTGCCAGCAGCTTGGTAGGGGGCCCAACTGGAAACACCATATATTTT
13	.	TRBV7-2	TRBJ1-1	.	CASSLGSSTEAFF	TGTGCCAGCAGCTTAGGGAGTAGCACTGAAGCTTTCTTT
15	TRBD2	TRBV19	TRBJ2-1	.	CASIASGGAYNEQFF	TGTGCCAGTATCGCTAGCGGGGGTGCCTACAATGAGCAGTTCTTC
17	TRBD1	TRBV7-2	TRBJ2-7	.	CASSPGGWDSYVYEQYF	TGTGCCAGCAGCCCGGGCGGGTGGGACAGCTATGTCTACGAGCAGTACTTC
13	.	TRBV7-8	TRBJ2-1	.	CASSFDWDNEQFF	TGTGCCAGCAGCTTTGACTGGGACAATGAGCAGTTCTTC
17	.	TRBV11-2	TRBJ1-2	once	CASSLPPSPPGNYGYTF	TGTGCCAGCAGCTTACCCCCTAGCCCCCCGGGGAACTATGGCTACACCTTC
15	.	TRBV5-1	TRBJ1-1	.	CASSLGAGLNTEAFF	TGCGCCAGCAGCTTGGGGGCAGGTTTGAACACTGAAGCTTTCTTT
13	.	TRBV11-1	TRBJ1-5	.	CASSFRSGQPQHF	TGTGCCAGCAGCTTTCGGTCAGGGCAGCCCCAGCATTTT
15	TRBD1	TRBV2	TRBJ2-7	.	CASRDPTGQSYEQYF	TGTGCCAGCAGAGATCCGACAGGGCAAAGCTACGAGCAGTACTTC
16	.	TRBV3-1/TRBV3-2	TRBJ2-7	.	CASSQGPTGGIYEQYF	TGTGCCAGCAGCCAAGGTCCGACCGGGGGAATCTACGAGCAGTACTTC
14	.	TRBV18	TRBJ2-3	.	CASSPPASTDTQYF	TGTGCCAGCTCACCACCAGCTAGCACAGATACGCAGTATTTT
15	TRBD1	TRBV5-1	TRBJ1-1	.	CASSMGDRGLTEAFF	TGCGCCAGCAGCATGGGGGACAGGGGACTAACTGAAGCTTTCTTT
18	.	TRBV15	TRBJ2-1	.	CATSRSGRGSSSYNEQFF	TGTGCCACCAGCAGATCCGGTCGGGGTAGCAGTTCCTACAATGAGCAGTTCTTC
15	TRBD1	TRBV12-5	TRBJ2-1	.	CASGLGTGGSYEQFF	TGTGCTAGTGGTTTGGGGACAGGGGGCAGCTATGAGCAGTTCTTC
16	TRBD2	TRBV27	TRBJ2-3	.	CASREREALPTDTQYF	TGTGCCAGCAGGGAGCGGGAGGCCCTCCCCACAGATACGCAGTATTTT
11	.	TRBV20-1	TRBJ1-1	.	CRAWGVGGAFF	TGCAGGGCGTGGGGGGTTGGGGGAGCTTTCTTT
14	.	TRBV10-3	TRBJ1-5	.	CAISEGRVYQPQHF	TGTGCCATCAGTGAGGGCAGGGTTTATCAGCCCCAGCATTTT
13	TRBD1	TRBV7-6	TRBJ2-3	.	CASSGDRADTQYF	TGTGCCAGCAGCGGGGACAGGGCAGATACGCAGTATTTT
15	TRBD1	TRBV5-1	TRBJ2-7	few	CASSPKTGESYEQYF	TGCGCCAGCAGCCCGAAGACAGGGGAGTCCTACGAGCAGTACTTC
17	.	TRBV5-1	TRBJ1-1	.	CASKVGRGQGQNTEAFF	TGCGCCAGCAAAGTGGGACGAGGCCAGGGGCAGAACACTGAAGCTTTCTTT
15	TRBD1	TRBV7-2	TRBJ2-2	.	CASTEDRGYTGELFF	TGTGCCAGCACCGAGGACAGGGGCTACACCGGGGAGCTGTTTTTT
15	.	TRBV7-8	TRBJ1-5	.	CASSFASGVSQPQHF	TGTGCCAGCAGCTTCGCCAGCGGCGTGAGTCAGCCCCAGCATTTT
15	.	TRBV2	TRBJ1-1	.	CASAERTVLNTEAFF	TGTGCCAGCGCTGAAAGAACAGTCTTGAACACTGAAGCTTTCTTT
12	.	TRBV6-5	TRBJ1-5	.	CASGDTKIKQHF	TGTGCCAGCGGGGACACCAAAATCAAGCAGCATTTT
15	TRBD1	TRBV11-3	TRBJ2-7	.	CASSLEGQGLGEQYF	TGTGCCAGCAGCTTAGAGGGACAGGGGTTAGGCGAGCAGTACTTC
17	TRBD2	TRBV4-1	TRBJ2-1	.	CASSQGLAVSSYNEQFF	TGCGCCAGCAGCCAAGGACTAGCGGTAAGCTCCTACAATGAGCAGTTCTTC
16	TRBD2	TRBV7-2	TRBJ2-1	few	CASSLAPTSGNNEQFF	TGTGCCAGCAGCTTAGCGCCTACTAGCGGCAACAATGAGCAGTTCTTC
16	.	TRBV24-1	TRBJ2-3	once	CATSGAPGHSTDTQYF	TGTGCCACCAGTGGCGCACCGGGACATAGCACAGATACGCAGTATTTT
15	TRBD2	TRBV7-3	TRBJ2-1	.	CASTNTPGTSGRQFF	TGTGCCAGCACAAATACGCCCGGGACTAGCGGGAGGCAGTTCTTC
14	TRBD1	TRBV6-4	TRBJ1-6	few	CASSEDRDNSPLHF	TGTGCCAGCAGTGAAGACAGGGACAATTCACCCCTCCACTTT
14	.	TRBV7-2	TRBJ2-7	.	CASSLAHTGYEQYF	TGTGCCAGCAGCTTAGCGCATACGGGCTACGAGCAGTACTTC
15	.	TRBV3-1/TRBV3-2	TRBJ1-1	.	CASSLLPSGYTEAFF	TGTGCCAGCAGCCTCCTTCCTTCGGGGTACACTGAAGCTTTCTTT
15	.	TRBV11-3	TRBJ2-5	.	CASSKRETGSETQYF	TGTGCCAGCAGTAAAAGGGAGACAGGCAGCGAGACCCAGTACTTC
16	TRBD1	TRBV15	TRBJ1-3	.	CATSSGTAFSGNTIYF	TGTGCCACCAGCAGTGGGACAGCTTTCTCTGGAAACACCATATATTTT
13	TRBD1	TRBV3-1/TRBV3-2	TRBJ1-2	.	CASSSGGPYGYTF	TGTGCCAGCAGCTCAGGGGGCCCCTATGGCTACACCTTC
17	.	TRBV28	TRBJ2-1	.	CASSVTRAISSYNEQFF	TGTGCCAGCAGTGTAACCAGGGCGATCAGCTCCTACAATGAGCAGTTCTTC
14	.	TRBV7-9	TRBJ2-2	.	CASSPSGTAGVLFF	TGTGCCAGCAGTCCCTCCGGGACAGCGGGTGTGCTGTTTTTT
16	.	TRBV6-5	TRBJ2-1	.	CASSYSGVASDNEQFF	TGTGCCAGCAGTTACTCAGGGGTAGCTTCGGACAATGAGCAGTTCTTC
14	TRBD1	TRBV6-5	TRBJ2-7	.	CASSPQGVVYEQYF	TGTGCCAGCAGTCCACAGGGGGTGGTGTACGAGCAGTACTTC
14	TRBD2	TRBV10-3	TRBJ2-7	few	CAISRLAGAYEQYF	TGTGCCATCAGCAGGCTAGCGGGGGCCTACGAGCAGTACTTC
12	.	TRBV4-3	TRBJ1-2	once	CASSPGSGRYTF	TGCGCCAGCAGTCCAGGGTCTGGGCGGTACACCTTC
13	TRBD1	TRBV27	TRBJ1-2	few	CASSPTGNRGYTF	TGTGCCAGCAGTCCGACAGGGAATCGTGGCTACACCTTC
15	TRBD1	TRBV4-1	TRBJ2-2	.	CASSRGQGAPGELFF	TGCGCCAGCTCCCGAGGGCAGGGGGCGCCCGGGGAGCTGTTTTTT
14	.	TRBV25-1	TRBJ2-1	.	CASSGFGEYNEQFF	TGTGCCAGCAGTGGGTTTGGGGAGTACAATGAGCAGTTCTTC